A single TCR beta chain is shown here with its context. There are no base qualities to consult, and no much larger clone falls within one base. Counted from cysteine to phenylalanine, this CDR3 has 13 amino acids. The CDR3 DNA has 39 bases and is translated from base 1. The CDR1 and CDR2 encoded by the germline V gene are MNHNS and SASEGT. V gives up 5 bases and J gives up 3 bases, and the segment between their germline ends measures 11 bases. After being thawed and rested overnight, PBMC were stained with GMM-loaded CD1B tetramer, a Live/Dead dye and anti-CD3, and were then sorted on a FACS Aria II. C32 glucose monomycolate purified from Rhodococcus equi was loaded onto CD1B tetramers. Before cryopreservation, the PBMC used for tetramer sorting had been depleted of CD14-expressing monocytes as part of a separate study. From each donor, 90,000 to 100,000 tetramer-negative cells were also sorted and analyzed side by side with the tetramer-positive cells. Antigen-specific T cells were sorted from four healthy South African adults using GMM-loaded CD1B tetramers.

This entry comes from a study of T cells in tuberculosis (dated by TCRdb to the late 2010s). As for the study more broadly: In the study, CD1B tetramers and high-throughput TCR immunosequencing were combined to characterize T cells specific for the mycobacterial lipid antigen glucose monomycolate (GMM).

Study-level results and caveats: T cells that bind the CD1B-GMM tetramer with low affinity may have been missed by the stringent sort gate.

Because TCR-alpha and TCR-beta chains were sequenced unpaired, no information on chain pairing was available. TCR libraries were generated with the immunoSEQ multiplex PCR assay, using TCR-beta and/or TCR-alpha/delta assays for each sample. The amplified TCR libraries were sequenced on the Illumina high-throughput platform. In the authors' own workflow: Clustering and dimensionality reduction relied on pairwise TCRdist distances among GMM-specific receptors from T cells that were either sorted ex vivo or expanded in vitro. Sequence motifs, defined by gene usage and CDR3 content, were tested for enrichment in tetramer-positive compared with tetramer-negative populations. TCRdb re-hosts the immuneACCESS table, in-frame sequences only. Its copies lack some clones; in the studies checked, an unresolved V gene accounts for under half of them, and the cause for the rest is not known. The DNA gave D and trimming, while V, J and clone size come from that table. The sample table holds more than 70,000 clones, of which around 90% were seen once. The top ten clonotypes cover about 1.9% of the sample.

This TCR derives from an adult woman with latent tuberculosis. The sequenced sample consisted of CD1b-GMM tetramer-negative cells sorted from PBMCs. Sample cell subset or site, as interpreted from the label and publication: T cells not binding CD1B-GMM tetramer, sorted from same donor. The rearranged segments are TRBV6-1 and TRBJ2-7; too little of a D gene remains to name it. The nucleotides read TGTGCCAGCAGTAATAGTGTTCTCTACGAGCAGTACTTC. It is translated as CASSNSVLYEQYF.